Below are 19 T cell receptor beta chains sequenced from a single sample in a study of neurological immune-mediated disorders. TCRdb reprocessed the 5' RACE reads with MiXCR, giving one entry per CDR3 protein. The sample yields approximately 48,000 distinct CDR3 sequences, 10% seen once. The sequencing input was PBMCs. Source of these receptors: a man in his 70s with HTLV-1-associated myelopathy (HAM/TSP).

At least ten counts were recorded for this clonotype. The chain recombines TRBV5-1 with TRBJ2-1, with 10 bases lining up with TRBD2. The length of the CDR3 is 16 residues. CDR1 is SGHRS and CDR2 is YFSETQ in the germline V gene. V dropped 4 bases and J dropped 7; count of bases not matched to a gene: 11. The CDR3 sequence: CASSGLLAGASNEQFF. The CDR3 DNA reads TGCGCCAGCAGCGGCCTCCTAGCGGGGGCCTCGAATGAGCAGTTCTTC.

Details on this clonotype: Since a much larger clone is just one base distant, this may be a read error. This sequence joins TRBV3-1 and TRBJ2-5; 10 bases map to TRBD2. The DNA end favors TRBJ2-1, so the J call may be wrong. CDR1 is LGHDT and CDR2 is YNNKEL in the germline V gene (reference sequence). The CDR3 is 13 residues long. The CDR3 sequence: CAITSGTQETQFF. The CDR3 region has the DNA TGTGCCATAACTAGCGGGACCCAAGAGACCCAGTTCTTC.

This clonotype was recorded many times. The chain uses TRBV11-1 and TRBJ2-5, with a possible D match to TRBD2 (7 bases). Trimming removed 6 bases at V and 5 bases at J, with 16 bases between. The CDR3 runs to 14 residues. Germline V gene data show CDR1 as SGHAT and CDR2 as FQDESV (reference sequence). CDR3 protein: CASSSRGATETQYF. The CDR3, as DNA: TGTGCCAGCAGTTCCCGGGGGGCGACGGAGACCCAGTACTTC.

This clonotype was detected many times. The V gene is TRBV5-1, the J gene TRBJ2-2; 11 bases agree with TRBD2. J was trimmed by 1 base and V by 7 bases; bases with no gene match: 9. Germline loops: CDR1 SGHRS, CDR2 YFSETQ. The CDR3 totals 17 residues. As DNA, the CDR3 is TGCGCCAGCCGCGGGACTAGCGGTTTAAAGAACACCGGGGAGCTGTTTTTT. As protein: CASRGTSGLKNTGELFF.

This clonotype showed up many times. The chain carries TRBV7-2 and TRBJ2-7; 14 bases agree with TRBD2. Trimming removed 3 bases from V and 5 bases from J; junction bases left unmatched: 9. Per germline, CDR1 SGHTA and CDR2 FQGNSA. The CDR3 extends over 17 amino acids. Here the CDR3 reads CASSFPGLAGVSHEQYF. CDR3 coding DNA: TGTGCCAGCAGCTTCCCGGGACTAGCGGGAGTTTCTCACGAGCAGTACTTC. The whole variable domain, filled in from reference TRBV7-2 and TRBJ2-7, reads GAGVSQSPSNKVTEKGKDVELRCDPISGHTALYWYRQSLGQGLEFLIYFQGNSAPDKSGLPSDRFSAERTGGSVSTLTIQRTQQEDSAVYLCASSFPGLAGVSHEQYFGPGTRLTVT.

The table lists this clonotype with many counts. This chain connects TRBV9 to TRBJ2-7; 7 positions match TRBD1. This CDR3 has 15 amino acids. V gave up 3 bases and J gave up 4 bases; unmatched junction bases: 10. Germline CDR1 and CDR2: SGDLS and YYNGEE. This CDR3 reads CASSGRQGDPYEQYF. The CDR3 region has the DNA TGTGCCAGCAGCGGACGACAGGGCGACCCTTACGAGCAGTACTTC.

This clonotype was picked up many times. V gene TRBV20-1 combines with J gene TRBJ1-6, with D maybe TRBD1 (5 bases). Trimming stripped 5 bases from V and 9 bases from J, with 23 bases between. The CDR3 loop spans 16 amino acids. Germline V CDR1 and CDR2: DFQATT, SNEGSKA (reference sequence). Here the CDR3 reads CSAPRDGVVRGSPLHF. Written as DNA, the CDR3 is TGCAGTGCTCCCCGGGACGGGGTCGTGAGAGGTTCACCCCTCCACTTT.

The rearrangement uses TRBV18 and TRBJ1-2; no firm D call. V shed 5 bases and J shed 6 bases, with 22 bases lying between them. The length of the CDR3 is 16 residues. Germline CDR1 is KGHSH and CDR2 is LQKENI. CDR3 DNA sequence: TGTGCCAGCTCATCCAACTTCCTCACGGGGAACAATGGCTACACCTTC. Protein product: CASSSNFLTGNNGYTF.

This clonotype was seen many times. The chain recombines TRBV20-1 with TRBJ2-5; TRBD2 agrees at 10 bases. The junction had 15 bases not matched to a gene; V was cut back by 0 bases and J by 5 bases. Germline lookup yields CDR1 DFQATT and CDR2 SNEGSKA (reference sequence). This CDR3 is 18 amino acids long. CDR3 coding DNA: TGCAGTGCTAGAGATCCTAGCGGGAGTCACATGGAACGGGAGACCCAGTACTTC. Encoded protein: CSARDPSGSHMERETQYF.

This clonotype was counted many times. The V call is TRBV5-6, the J call TRBJ2-5; the D is unclear. The CDR3 consists of 14 residues. CDR1 and CDR2 (germline): SGHDT, YYEEEE. V lost 0 bases and J lost 2, with 8 bases in between. The CDR3 protein is CASSLENRQETQYF. The DNA for the CDR3 is TGTGCCAGCAGCTTGGAGAACAGACAAGAGACCCAGTACTTC.

About this clonotype itself: At one boundary the junction diverges from the germline segment, which might be a read error. This chain joins TRBV7-2 and TRBJ1-2; unclear D gene. The CDR3 extends over 11 amino acids. Per the germline V gene, CDR1 is SGHTA and CDR2 is FQGNSA. For the CDR3, the DNA is TGTGCCAGCAGCTTATATGCTGACTTCTCCTTC. Encoded protein: CASSLYADFSF.

In this sample, this clonotype turned up many times. Here the CDR3 reads CASSLPGVSPPEQYF. CDR3 coding DNA: TGTGCCAGCAGCCTCCCAGGCGTAAGTCCTCCGGAGCAGTACTTC. The chain uses TRBV28 and TRBJ2-7; no firm D call. V was shortened by 6 bases and J by 7 bases, with 22 bases between the two germline ends. Germline V gene data show CDR1 as MDHEN and CDR2 as SYDVKM. CDR3 length: 15 amino acids.

This clonotype was seen many times. The chain carries TRBV20-1 and TRBJ1-2, with D unclear. Germline V lookup: CDR1 DFQATT, CDR2 SNEGSKA (reference sequence). CDR3 length equals 13 residues. The V gene lost 4 bases and the J gene lost 1 base, with 10 bases spanning the gap. The CDR3 sequence is CSANLGVNYGYTF. The CDR3 nucleotides are TGCAGTGCTAACTTAGGCGTTAACTATGGCTACACCTTC.

The sample holds many counts of this clonotype. The gene calls are TRBV4-1 and TRBJ2-6; D gene uncertain. The CDR3 has 14 amino acids. V lost 1 base, J lost 3 bases, and 4 bases lay in between. Germline V gene data show CDR1 as MGHRA and CDR2 as YSYEKL. The CDR3 DNA sequence: TGCGCCAGCAGCCAAGCAGGTGGGGCCAACGTCCTGACTTTC. It encodes CASSQAGGANVLTF.

This clonotype was seen at least ten times. The chain is built from TRBV6-5 and TRBJ2-1, with a weak D call TRBD1 (5 bases). Germline CDR1 reads MNHEY; CDR2 reads SVGAGI. CDR3 size: 13 residues. V lost 1 base and J lost 10, with 11 bases in between. CDR3 sequence (DNA): TGTGCCAGCAGTTACTTTCAGGGTGGAGAGCAGTTCTTC. Its translation: CASSYFQGGEQFF.

This clonotype occurred many times. The V call is TRBV20-1, the J call TRBJ2-3; no clear D. This CDR3 contains 14 residues. V lost 1 base, J lost 4 bases, and 12 bases lay in between. Per the germline V gene, CDR1 is DFQATT and CDR2 is SNEGSKA (reference sequence). The CDR3, as DNA: TGCAGTGCTAGAGTGAGGCTAGACTCAGATACGCAGTATTTT. It specifies CSARVRLDSDTQYF.

As to this clonotype: Relative to the germline gene, one junction end is altered; a read error may explain this. V gene TRBV18 combines with J gene TRBJ2-7, with 10 bases lining up with TRBD1. CDR1 is KGHSH, CDR2 LQKENI, per germline. The CDR3 extends over 14 amino acids. The CDR3 is CVSSPGQGIHEQYF. CDR3 DNA: TGTGTCAGCTCACCGGGACAGGGGATCCACGAGCAGTACTTC.

This clonotype showed up many times. The V gene is TRBV6-6, the J gene TRBJ2-1, with D unclear. Germline V gene lookup returns CDR1 MNHNY and CDR2 SVGAGI (reference sequence). The CDR3 has 17 residues. V was cut by 5 bases and J by 8 bases, with 25 bases left in between. The CDR3 DNA reads TGTGCCAGCAGTCCCGGTAATGCGAACCTATGGATCGATGAGCAGTTCTTC. Its translation is CASSPGNANLWIDEQFF.

This clonotype was found a few times. J is TRBJ2-1 and V is TRBV7-9; a possible D gene is TRBD2 (5 bases). The length of the CDR3 is 17 residues. The V gene lost 2 bases and the J gene lost 2 bases, with 16 bases spanning the gap. Germline V lookup: CDR1 SEHNR, CDR2 FQNEAQ (reference sequence). This CDR3 is CASSLWRGSGTYNEQFF. The CDR3 DNA is TGTGCCAGCAGCTTATGGCGAGGGAGCGGAACCTACAATGAGCAGTTCTTC.